This T cell receptor (beta chain) was sequenced during a study of patients and donors after allogeneic stem cell transplantation (dated by TCRdb to the early 2020s). This clonotype was detected many times. It lacks a known antigen. Base qualities are not recorded, but no much larger clone differs from it by a single base. Libraries were made using RT-PCR. These reads were obtained on a NextSeq 550. TCRdb ran its own pipeline on the public reads, namely fastp trimming at Q25 and MiXCR clone calling, and kept in-frame beta chains. Every entry covers one CDR3 protein and lists the most common genes and DNA from its rows. In this sample the table shows about 110,000 distinct CDR3 sequences, around 35% of which occur a single time. Roughly 30% of the sample belongs to the ten largest clones. V is clipped by 1 base and J by 0 bases, and the sequence between their germline boundaries is 3 bases long. The CDR3 contains 13 residues, cysteine and phenylalanine counted. Only the CDR3 part of the read is kept: 39 bases, read in frame from the first base. Looking up the germline V gene yields CDR1 SGHTA and CDR2 FQGNSA.

The chain is assembled from TRBV7-2 and TRBJ1-1, with the identity of the D gene unclear. This clonotype was obtained from a human donor who was either an allogeneic HSCT recipient or a stem cell or donor lymphocyte infusion donor (not recorded which). It is not recorded whose cells these are; they may come from a transplant donor. Sequencing used blood, either unsorted or a sorted T cell fraction (not recorded which). In nucleotide form, the sequence is TGTGCCAGCAGCTTAGAAATGAACACTGAAGCTTTCTTT. This yields the protein CASSLEMNTEAFF.